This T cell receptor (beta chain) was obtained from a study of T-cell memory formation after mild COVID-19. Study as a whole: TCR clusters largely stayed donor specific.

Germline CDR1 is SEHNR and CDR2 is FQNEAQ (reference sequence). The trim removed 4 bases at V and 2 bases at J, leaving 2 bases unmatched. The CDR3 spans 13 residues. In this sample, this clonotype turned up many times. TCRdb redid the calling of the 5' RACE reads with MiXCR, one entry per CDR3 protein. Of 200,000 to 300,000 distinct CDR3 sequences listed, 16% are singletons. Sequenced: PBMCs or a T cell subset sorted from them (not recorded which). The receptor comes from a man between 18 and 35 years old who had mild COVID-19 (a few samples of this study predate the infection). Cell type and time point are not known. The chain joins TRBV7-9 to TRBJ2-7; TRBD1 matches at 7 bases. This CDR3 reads CASSSTGTYEQYV. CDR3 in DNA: TGTGCCAGCAGCTCGACAGGGACCTACGAGCAGTACGTC.